What follows is one T cell receptor (beta chain) and its context. The antigen is not known. In germline, CDR1 is ENHRY, CDR2 SYGVKD. The CDR3 totals 14 residues. Trimming cost V 3 bases and J 2 bases, with 8 bases left between them. The data were obtained in a study of CD8 T cells in Susac syndrome. Study findings and constraints: CD4+ repertoires of Susac syndrome patients lacked detectable clonal expansion.

RNA was extracted with the RNeasy kit, and a quantity of roughly 0.45 to 1 ug was reverse transcribed using random hexamers. With immunoSEQ multiplex PCR, TCR beta CDR3 was amplified across 54 Vbeta and 13 Jbeta. Using its own MiXCR run on the immunoSEQ multiplex PCR reads, TCRdb lists one record per CDR3 protein. The sample shows some 68,000 distinct CDR3 sequences, 93% of them seen only once. As judged by recently defined diagnostic criteria, patients with Susac syndrome had definite or probable disease. Isolation of CD8+ and CD4+ T cells was performed negatively, whereas enrichment of TEMRA cells was done by FACS.

This chain links TRBV10-3 with TRBJ1-5; D remains unclear. The sequence was collected from a human donor with Susac syndrome. The sequencing sample was made of CD4+ T cells from PBMCs. The CDR3 here is CAISDSDGNQPQHF. For the CDR3, the DNA is TGTGCCATCAGTGACAGTGATGGCAATCAGCCCCAGCATTTT.